These 32 T cell receptor beta chains share one sample of origin, sequenced in a study of T cell responses to AZD1222 COVID-19 vaccine. Using immunoSEQ multiplex PCR, the repertoire was profiled, and TCRdb retains in-frame clones only, with some absent. The repertoire has about 56,000 clones, approximately 80% of them found once; the top ten carry 5%. Specimen: peripheral blood, collected 28 days after the second AZD1222 dose. These TCRs come from an adult who received the AZD1222 COVID-19 vaccine.

The rearrangement joins TRBV24-1 to TRBJ2-7; 7 bases are a match to TRBD1. With V trimmed by 7 bases and J by 3 bases, 5 bases remained unmatched. Germline V gene data show CDR1 as KGHDR and CDR2 as SFDVKD. The length of the CDR3 is 13 residues. CDR3 region: CATSPPGGYEQYF. CDR3 in DNA: TGTGCCACCAGCCCCCCAGGGGGCTACGAGCAGTACTTC.

The chain links TRBV3-1 (or the pseudogene TRBV3-2) to TRBJ2-5; 14 bases line up with TRBD2. V lost 3 bases, J lost 7 bases, and 7 bases stayed unmatched. The CDR3 totals 16 residues. Germline V lookup: CDR1 LGHDT, CDR2 YNNKEL (reference sequence). The chain's CDR3 is CASSQDPGTSGGTQYF. The CDR3 coding sequence is TGTGCCAGCAGCCAGGACCCCGGGACTAGCGGGGGGACCCAGTACTTC.

The chain links TRBV7-3 to TRBJ1-1, with D maybe TRBD1 (5 bases). The CDR3 loop spans 14 amino acids. CDR1 SGHTA and CDR2 FQGTGA come from the germline V gene. The V end was cut by 2 bases, the J end by 1 base, with 8 bases between. In DNA, the CDR3 is TGTGCCAGCAGCTTACAGGGAGCGAACACTGAAGCTTTCTTT. Its translation: CASSLQGANTEAFF.

This sequence joins TRBV28 and TRBJ2-1; 7 nucleotides agree with TRBD2. CDR3 size: 12 residues. Germline lookup yields CDR1 MDHEN and CDR2 SYDVKM. The CDR3 here is CGTTGGWNEQFF. CDR3 nucleotides: TGTGGGACTACGGGGGGTTGGAATGAGCAGTTCTTC.

The CDR3 region has the DNA TGTGCCAGCAGTAAGACAGGATACTATGGCTACACCTTC. Its translation is CASSKTGYYGYTF. The chain combines TRBV6-4 with TRBJ1-2, with D possibly TRBD1 on 6 matching bases. V lost 5 bases, J lost 3 bases, and 10 bases lay in between. Germline V gene sequence: CDR1 MRHNA, CDR2 SNTAGT. CDR3 size: 13 residues.

The chain has TRBV11-3 and TRBJ1-1, with 8 positions matching TRBD1. The CDR3 has 14 residues. From germline, CDR1 is SGHNT and CDR2 YENEEA. Losses at the gene ends were 6 bases for V and 3 bases for J; bases not matched to a gene: 6. The CDR3 nucleotides are TGTGCCAGCAGTAACGGACAGGGACACACTGAAGCTTTCTTT. Residues: CASSNGQGHTEAFF.

This clone was seen more than once but under ten times. The rearrangement uses TRBV12-3 or TRBV12-4 and TRBJ1-4, with D hard to call. This CDR3 region has 13 residues. Trimming left V 6 bases short and J 8 bases short, with 13 bases between. The chain's CDR3 is CASSPLGGEKLFF. For the CDR3, the DNA is TGTGCCAGCAGCCCACTGGGCGGCGAAAAACTGTTTTTT.

The chain combines TRBV5-1 with TRBJ2-3; 9 bases match TRBD2. The ends lost 3 bases at V and 0 bases at J; junction bases unmatched: 2. The CDR3 has 15 residues. The germline V gene has CDR1 SGHRS and CDR2 YFSETQ. CDR3 protein: CASSYGLASTDTQYF. For the CDR3, the DNA is TGCGCCAGCAGCTATGGACTAGCGAGCACAGATACGCAGTATTTT.

The CDR3 nucleotides are TGTGCCAGCAGCCCCCCGGGGCGGTCCTACAATGAGCAGTTCTTC. This sequence encodes CASSPPGRSYNEQFF. This rearrangement joins TRBV5-4 to TRBJ2-1; D is possibly TRBD1 or TRBD2 (5 bases each). Between the trimmed V and J ends, which lost 4 bases and 1 base, there was a span of 12 bases. Germline V CDR1 and CDR2: SGHNT, YYREEE (reference sequence). CDR3 size: 15 residues.

The chain recombines TRBV27 with TRBJ2-2, with TRBD2 as a possible D gene (8 bases). Trimming left V 8 bases short and J 0 bases short, with 16 bases between. The CDR3 runs 16 residues. CDR1 is MNHEY, CDR2 SMNVEV, per germline (reference sequence). CDR3 region: CASSYSGTANTGELFF. The CDR3 coding sequence is TGTGCCAGCTCCTATAGCGGGACAGCGAACACCGGGGAGCTGTTTTTT.

The chain employs TRBV2 and TRBJ1-1, with D possibly matching TRBD1 (5 bases). Germline lookup yields CDR1 SNHLY and CDR2 FYNNEI. CDR3 length: 12 amino acids. Trimming took 6 bases from V and 5 from J, leaving 10 bases between them. CDR3 bases: TGTGCCAGCAGCACAGGATGGACTGAAGCTTTCTTT. Its translation: CASSTGWTEAFF.

The chain carries TRBV19 and TRBJ1-5, with D perhaps TRBD1 (5 bases). CDR1 LNHDA and CDR2 SQIVND come from the germline V gene (reference sequence). The CDR3 is 15 residues long. Trimming stripped 8 bases from V and 4 bases from J, with 18 bases between. The CDR3 region is CASARGAGNNQPQHF. In nucleotides, the CDR3 is TGTGCCAGTGCTAGAGGGGCCGGGAATAATCAGCCCCAGCATTTT.

The chain carries TRBV18 and TRBJ1-1, with D hard to call. V lost 6 bases and J 2 bases, leaving 19 bases between the germline ends. CDR3 length equals 16 residues. Germline values: CDR1 KGHSH, CDR2 LQKENI. CDR3 residues: CASSLEVAGFNTEAFF. CDR3 coding DNA: TGTGCCAGCTCTCTCGAAGTAGCGGGGTTCAACACTGAAGCTTTCTTT.

The chain links TRBV19 to TRBJ1-2, with TRBD1 as a possible D gene (6 bases). The CDR3 spans 15 residues. The ends were cut back, 3 bases at V and 4 bases at J, with 15 bases in the middle. CDR1 and CDR2 from the germline V gene are LNHDA and SQIVND (reference sequence). CDR3 protein: CASSIQTGPSYGYTF. Here the CDR3 DNA reads TGTGCCAGTAGTATTCAGACAGGCCCCAGCTATGGCTACACCTTC.

This clone has more than one count but fewer than ten. The rearrangement links TRBV5-4 to TRBJ2-1; TRBD2 aligns across 7 bases. Losses at the gene ends were 0 bases for V and 5 bases for J; bases not matched to a gene: 5. The CDR3 length is 15 residues. CDR1 is SGHNT and CDR2 is YYREEE in the germline V gene (reference sequence). The CDR3: CASSLVGRSDNEQFF. The CDR3 DNA reads as TGTGCCAGCAGCTTGGTCGGGAGGTCCGACAATGAGCAGTTCTTC.

V and J are TRBV5-4 and TRBJ2-7, with 8 bases fitting TRBD2. Germline CDR1 and CDR2: SGHNT and YYREEE (reference sequence). The CDR3 consists of 16 residues. J gave up 4 bases and V 3 bases, and 12 bases lay outside the gene matches. CDR3 region: CASSWGAQREWYEQYF. The CDR3 region has the DNA TGTGCCAGCAGCTGGGGCGCCCAGCGGGAGTGGTACGAGCAGTACTTC.

In its sample, this clone was seen a few times. The chain combines TRBV9 with TRBJ2-1; D call uncertain. Trimming pared 0 bases from V and 10 bases from J, leaving 11 bases between. The CDR3 runs to 13 residues. Germline CDR1 is SGDLS and CDR2 is YYNGEE. This chain's CDR3 is CASSVGADMEQFF. For the CDR3, the DNA is TGTGCCAGCAGCGTAGGGGCAGACATGGAGCAGTTCTTC.

The chain is built from TRBV5-4 and TRBJ1-1; D is undetermined. In germline, CDR1 is SGHNT, CDR2 YYREEE (reference sequence). This CDR3 spans 11 amino acids. V lost 3 bases and J 7 bases, leaving 7 bases between the germline ends. The CDR3 is CASSSRSEAFF. The CDR3, as DNA: TGTGCCAGCAGCTCCAGAAGTGAAGCTTTCTTT.

The gene calls are TRBV28 and TRBJ1-2; D might be TRBD1 (5 bases). This CDR3 contains 15 residues. V was trimmed by 7 bases and J by 2 bases, leaving 17 bases between them. The germline V gene encodes CDR1 MDHEN and CDR2 SYDVKM. The CDR3 protein is CASNTGATGNYGYTF. In DNA, the CDR3 is TGTGCCAGCAACACAGGAGCAACTGGGAACTATGGCTACACCTTC.

The gene calls are TRBV6-5 and TRBJ1-2; maybe TRBD1 (5 bases). The CDR3 extends over 13 amino acids. Germline V gene data show CDR1 as MNHEY and CDR2 as SVGAGI. The germline V and J ends were trimmed by 2 bases and 5 bases, with 9 bases remaining between them. The CDR3 DNA reads TGTGCCAGCAGTTACGACAGTCAATATGGCTACACCTTC. It encodes CASSYDSQYGYTF.

The J gene is TRBJ2-7, the V gene TRBV27; D gene unclear. V was pared by 6 bases and J by 2 bases, with 11 bases between. This CDR3 has 13 residues. The germline CDR1 and CDR2 sequences are MNHEY and SMNVEV (reference sequence). CDR3 residues: CASSPPSAYEQYF. Here the CDR3 DNA reads TGTGCCAGCAGCCCTCCCTCTGCCTACGAGCAGTACTTC.

The chain combines TRBV3-1 (or the pseudogene TRBV3-2) with TRBJ1-2, with D hard to call. The CDR3 runs 13 residues. Trimming took 0 bases from V and 4 from J, leaving 6 bases between them. Germline-derived CDR1 and CDR2 are LGHDT and YNNKEL (reference sequence). CDR3 in DNA: TGTGCCAGCAGCCAAGAAGGACTCTATGGCTACACCTTC. Encoded protein: CASSQEGLYGYTF.

The chain joins TRBV18 to TRBJ2-7; D is possibly TRBD2 (5 bases). CDR3 length: 13 residues. Germline CDR1 and CDR2: KGHSH and LQKENI. V lost 5 bases to trimming and J lost 3 bases, with 11 bases between them. DNA for the CDR3: TGTGCCAGCTCATTTGGAGGAGACTACGAGCAGTACTTC. Translation: CASSFGGDYEQYF.

The V and J genes are TRBV5-1 and TRBJ2-5; no clear D. The germline V and J ends were trimmed by 2 bases and 2 bases, with 10 bases remaining between them. Per the germline V gene, CDR1 is SGHRS and CDR2 is YFSETQ. The CDR3 loop spans 14 amino acids. DNA of the CDR3: TGCGCCAGCAGCTTTCAGGCAGCTCAAGAGACCCAGTACTTC. Protein sequence: CASSFQAAQETQYF.

The chain carries TRBV19 and TRBJ1-3; no firm D call. Germline V gene lookup returns CDR1 LNHDA and CDR2 SQIVND (reference sequence). V was pared by 0 bases and J by 0 bases, with 6 bases between. This CDR3 has 15 amino acids. In nucleotides, the CDR3 is TGTGCCAGTAGTATAGAAACGGGCTCTGGAAACACCATATATTTT. This gives the protein CASSIETGSGNTIYF.

This clone occurred once. The chain recombines TRBV12-3 or TRBV12-4 with TRBJ1-2; D uncertain. V was trimmed by 3 bases and J by 8 bases, leaving 10 bases between them. The CDR3 covers 12 residues. The CDR3 DNA reads TGTGCCAGCAGTTTTGACCCCGGCGGCTACACCTTC. This translates into CASSFDPGGYTF.

V gene TRBV10-3 combines with J gene TRBJ2-2; possibly TRBD1 for D (7 bases). V dropped 4 bases and J dropped 5 bases, with 11 bases sitting between them. The CDR3 has 14 amino acids. CDR1 and CDR2 from the germline V gene are ENHRY and SYGVKD. CDR3 amino acids: CAISGSGGTGELFF. As DNA, the CDR3 is TGTGCCATCAGTGGTTCAGGGGGGACCGGGGAGCTGTTTTTT.

V is TRBV15 and J is TRBJ2-3; 7 nucleotides line up with TRBD2. V was pared by 1 base and J by 4 bases, with 5 bases of the junction left unmatched. Germline V gene sequence: CDR1 LNHNV, CDR2 YYDKDF (reference sequence). CDR3 size: 15 residues. The CDR3 here is CATSRATSEADTQYF. In DNA form, the CDR3 reads TGTGCCACCAGCAGAGCTACTAGCGAGGCAGATACGCAGTATTTT.

The V and J genes are TRBV11-3 and TRBJ2-2; tentatively, D is TRBD1 (6 bases). Per germline, CDR1 SGHNT and CDR2 YENEEA. The CDR3 runs to 15 residues. The V end lost 5 bases, the J end lost 6 bases, and 16 bases lay between the germline ends. The CDR3 loop is CASSRSQGSSGELFF. The CDR3 coding sequence is TGTGCCAGCAGCAGATCACAGGGTAGTTCCGGGGAGCTGTTTTTT.

This clone was detected only once. The J gene is TRBJ1-3, the V gene TRBV15, with D unclear. There are 16 residues in the CDR3. Trimming removed 0 bases at V and 1 base at J, with 10 bases between. Germline CDR1 LNHNV, CDR2 YYDKDF (reference sequence). CDR3 DNA sequence: TGTGCCACCAGCAGAGATCGTGGAGTTTCTGGAAACACCATATATTTT. Translating it yields CATSRDRGVSGNTIYF. The whole variable domain, filled in from reference TRBV15 and TRBJ1-3, reads DAMVIQNPRYQVTQFGKPVTLSCSQTLNHNVMYWYQQKSSQAPKLLFHYYDKDFNNEADTPDNFQSRRPNTSFCFLDIRSPGLGDTAMYLCATSRDRGVSGNTIYFGEGSWLTVV.

This clone was observed a single time. V usage is TRBV11-2 and J usage is TRBJ2-5; D might be TRBD2 (6 bases). CDR3 length equals 18 residues. Germline-derived CDR1 and CDR2 are SGHAT and FQNNGV. The V gene lost 5 bases and the J gene lost 5 bases, with 27 bases spanning the gap. CDR3 sequence (DNA): TGTGCCAGCAGCCATCTCTGGGAGGCAGGCCGGGTATCGGAGACCCAGTACTTC. This sequence encodes CASSHLWEAGRVSETQYF.

J is TRBJ1-1 and V is TRBV5-1, with TRBD1 matching 7 bases. Unmatched junction bases numbered 7, after V lost 4 bases and J lost 1 base. The CDR3 length is 15 residues. Germline CDR1 is SGHRS and CDR2 is YFSETQ. CDR3 residues: CASSPGQAANTEAFF. As DNA, the CDR3 is TGCGCCAGCAGCCCCGGACAGGCGGCGAACACTGAAGCTTTCTTT.